These 12 T cell receptor beta chains came from one sample sequenced in a study of blood T cell repertoires in COVID-19. The protocol was immunoSEQ multiplex PCR, while the TCRdb copy is restricted to in-frame clones and leaves out a portion. The repertoire holds more than 300,000 clones, with nearly 90% as singletons. The sequenced material came from peripheral blood. The receptors here all came from a woman aged 40-49 years with COVID-19, enrolled during active disease.

The chain is built from TRBV14 and TRBJ1-4; 8 nucleotides align to TRBD1. Trimming removed 4 bases from V and 4 bases from J; junction bases left unmatched: 8. CDR1 and CDR2 (germline): SGHDN, FVKESK. The CDR3 extends over 16 amino acids. CDR3: CASSPFGQGFNEKLFF. In DNA, the CDR3 is TGTGCCAGCAGCCCTTTTGGACAGGGTTTTAATGAAAAACTGTTTTTT.

The rearrangement links TRBV7-8 to TRBJ2-5; 9 bases are shared with TRBD1. This CDR3 region has 12 residues. The ends lost 5 bases at V and 9 bases at J; junction bases unmatched: 4. The V gene's germline CDR1 is SGHVS and CDR2 FQNEAQ. CDR3: CASSQTGGSQYF. The CDR3 region has the DNA TGTGCCAGCAGCCAAACAGGGGGCTCCCAGTACTTC.

The chain has TRBV7-9 and TRBJ2-7, with a possible D match to TRBD2 (6 bases). Trimming removed 1 base at V and 4 bases at J, with 8 bases between. Per germline, CDR1 SEHNR and CDR2 FQNEAQ (reference sequence). The CDR3 spans 13 residues. CDR3 sequence: CASSLGTNYEQYF. DNA for the CDR3: TGTGCCAGCAGCTTAGGGACTAATTACGAGCAGTACTTC.

V gene TRBV6-2 or TRBV6-3 combines with J gene TRBJ2-2; a possible D gene is TRBD1 (5 bases). There are 14 residues in the CDR3. Germline assignment: CDR1 MNHEY and CDR2 SVGEGT. Deletions cut 4 bases from V and 5 bases from J, with 11 bases between. The CDR3 spells CASSFIQETGELFF. CDR3 coding DNA: TGTGCCAGCAGTTTCATACAGGAAACCGGGGAGCTGTTTTTT.

A single count supports this clone. This chain uses TRBV6-5 with TRBJ2-5; D not resolved. Trimming pared 6 bases from V and 5 bases from J, leaving 13 bases between. Germline lookup yields CDR1 MNHEY and CDR2 SVGAGI. CDR3 size: 13 residues. This CDR3 is CASRQRSSETQYF. For the CDR3, the DNA is TGTGCCAGCAGACAAAGGAGCTCGGAGACCCAGTACTTC.

The chain employs TRBV20-1 and TRBJ1-2; D may be TRBD1 (6 bases). Per germline, CDR1 DFQATT and CDR2 SNEGSKA (reference sequence). This CDR3 has 11 residues. V dropped 1 base and J dropped 8 bases, with 8 bases sitting between them. CDR3 sequence (DNA): TGCAGTGCTAGAGCAGGGGAAGGCTACACCTTC. The encoded protein is CSARAGEGYTF.

The chain is built from TRBV27 and TRBJ1-6; 10 nucleotides align to TRBD1. Germline V gives CDR1 MNHEY, CDR2 SMNVEV (reference sequence). J was trimmed by 7 bases and V by 5 bases; bases with no gene match: 5. The CDR3 contains 15 residues. The CDR3 sequence: CASSPGTGENSPLHF. DNA of the CDR3: TGTGCCAGCAGTCCCGGGACAGGGGAAAATTCACCCCTCCACTTT.

The DNA for the CDR3 is TGCGCCAGCAGCCAAGATGGACACCTTAACACTGAAGCTTTCTTT. Protein product: CASSQDGHLNTEAFF. This chain joins TRBV4-3 and TRBJ1-1, with TRBD1 as a possible D gene (5 bases). The CDR3 runs 15 residues. The V and J ends lost 0 bases and 2 bases respectively, with 10 bases between them. Germline CDR1 reads LGHNA; CDR2 reads YSLEER.

The chain uses TRBV18 and TRBJ1-6, with unresolved D. Germline-derived CDR1 and CDR2 are KGHSH and LQKENI. V lost 6 bases, J lost 8 bases, and 17 bases lay in between. This CDR3 has 15 amino acids. The CDR3 loop reads CASSRVGKGDSPLHF. The CDR3 coding sequence is TGTGCCAGCTCTCGTGTCGGCAAAGGAGATTCACCCCTCCACTTT.

The rearrangement uses TRBV4-3 and TRBJ2-7; 11 bases are shared with TRBD1. The CDR3 extends over 17 amino acids. CDR1 and CDR2 (germline): LGHNA, YSLEER. The trim removed 1 base at V and 4 bases at J, leaving 9 bases unmatched. The CDR3 DNA is TGCGCCAGCAGCCAAGCGGATCCCGGGACAGGGGGGTACGAGCAGTACTTC. Encoded protein: CASSQADPGTGGYEQYF.

V is TRBV27 and J is TRBJ2-4, with a weak D call TRBD2 (7 bases). This CDR3 contains 15 residues. Trimming shortened V by 8 bases and J by 1 base, and 15 bases separated the two germline ends. Germline V gene sequence: CDR1 MNHEY, CDR2 SMNVEV (reference sequence). The CDR3 DNA reads as TGTGCCAGCTGGGAGGGGGGTGAGGCCAAAAACATTCAGTACTTC. Protein sequence: CASWEGGEAKNIQYF.

J is TRBJ2-6 and V is TRBV19; the match to TRBD1 covers 7 bases. There are 13 residues in the CDR3. With 8 bases clipped from V and 4 bases from J, the junction kept 2 bases outside the gene matches. Germline V gives CDR1 LNHDA, CDR2 SQIVND (reference sequence). Here the CDR3 DNA reads TGTGCCAGTGACAGGGAAGGGGCCAACGTCCTGACTTTC. Translated: CASDREGANVLTF.